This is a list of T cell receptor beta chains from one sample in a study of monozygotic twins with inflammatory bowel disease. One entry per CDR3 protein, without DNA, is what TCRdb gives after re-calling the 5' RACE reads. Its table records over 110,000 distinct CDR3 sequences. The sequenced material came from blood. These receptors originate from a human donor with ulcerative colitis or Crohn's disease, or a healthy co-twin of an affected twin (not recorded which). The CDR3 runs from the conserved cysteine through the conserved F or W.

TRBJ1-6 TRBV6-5 CASSNPNRGLKNSPLHF
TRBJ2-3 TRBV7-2 CASSQGQPGESTDTQYF
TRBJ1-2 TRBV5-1 CASSLVPGWPYGYTF
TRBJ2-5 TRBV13 CASSFAGGKTQYF
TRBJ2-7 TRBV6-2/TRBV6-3 CASSRDRASYEQYF
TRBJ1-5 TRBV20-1 CSARERNRGQVNQPQHF
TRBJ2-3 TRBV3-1 CASSPTGTSTDTQYF
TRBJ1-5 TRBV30 CAWSLYSGNQPQHF
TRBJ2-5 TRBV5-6 CASSSTGGGETQHF
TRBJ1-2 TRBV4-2 CASSQELAGYTF
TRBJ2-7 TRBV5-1 CASSLGRAGAKNSYEQYF
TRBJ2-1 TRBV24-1 CATSETSGADYNEQFF
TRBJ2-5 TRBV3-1 CASSLWGLAGVGAQETQYF
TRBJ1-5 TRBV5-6 CASSLLSGEDNQPQHF
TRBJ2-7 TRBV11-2 CASSLVAGEWYEQYF
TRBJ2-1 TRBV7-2 CASSLTSRPYNEQFF
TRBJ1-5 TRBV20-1 CSARVRGTGNQPQHF
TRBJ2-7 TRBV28 CASSLTTGREDEQYF
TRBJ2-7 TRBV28 CASRSLRQGPYEQYF
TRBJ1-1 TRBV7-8 CASSLTGVTEAFF
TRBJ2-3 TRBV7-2 CASSLGLAGTDTQYF
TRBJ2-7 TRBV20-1 CSAPGLAGGEQYF
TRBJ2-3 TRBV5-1 CASSSDRSLPSDTQYF